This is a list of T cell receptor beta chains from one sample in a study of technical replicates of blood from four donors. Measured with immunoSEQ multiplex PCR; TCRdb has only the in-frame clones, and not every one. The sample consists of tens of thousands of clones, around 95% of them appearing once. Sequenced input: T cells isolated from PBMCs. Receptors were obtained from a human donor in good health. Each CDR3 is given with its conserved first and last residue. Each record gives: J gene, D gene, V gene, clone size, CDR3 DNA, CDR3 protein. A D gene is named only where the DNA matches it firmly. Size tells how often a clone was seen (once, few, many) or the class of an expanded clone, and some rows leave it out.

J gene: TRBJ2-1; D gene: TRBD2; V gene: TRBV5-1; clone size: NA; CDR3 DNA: TGCGCCAGCACCTTGGGGACTAGCCGTTACAATGAGCAGTTCTTC; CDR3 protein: CASTLGTSRYNEQFF
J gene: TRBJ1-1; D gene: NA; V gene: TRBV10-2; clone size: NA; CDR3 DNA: TGCGCCAGCAGTGAGGGGGCGAACACTGAAGCTTTCTTT; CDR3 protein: CASSEGANTEAFF
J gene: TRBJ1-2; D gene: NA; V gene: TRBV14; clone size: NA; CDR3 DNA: TGTGCCAGCAGCCAAGAGACAGATTTCTATGGCTACACCTTC; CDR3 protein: CASSQETDFYGYTF
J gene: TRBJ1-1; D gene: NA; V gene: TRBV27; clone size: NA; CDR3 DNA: TGTGCCAGTAGTACGGGGGGTCTAACTGAAGCTTTCTTT; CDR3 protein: CASSTGGLTEAFF
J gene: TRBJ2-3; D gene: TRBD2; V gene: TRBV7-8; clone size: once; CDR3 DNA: TGTGCCAGCAGCTTATGGCGGGAGGACACAGATACGCAGTATTTT; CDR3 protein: CASSLWREDTDTQYF
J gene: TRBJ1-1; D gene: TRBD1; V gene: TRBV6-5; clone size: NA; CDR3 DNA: TGTGCCAGCAGTTCCCAAGGGACAGGGCCGTCCACTGAAGCTTTCTTT; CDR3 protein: CASSSQGTGPSTEAFF
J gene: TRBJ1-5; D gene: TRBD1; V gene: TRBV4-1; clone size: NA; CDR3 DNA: TGCGCCAGCAGCCAAAACAGGGGACAGCCCCAGCATTTT; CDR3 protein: CASSQNRGQPQHF
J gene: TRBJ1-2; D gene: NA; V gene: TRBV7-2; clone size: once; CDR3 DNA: TGTGCCAGCAGCGTCCCCGGGATCTATGGCTACACCTTC; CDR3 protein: CASSVPGIYGYTF
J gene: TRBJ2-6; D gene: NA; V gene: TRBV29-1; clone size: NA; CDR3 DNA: TGCAGCGTTAGATACGGAGGATCTGGGGCCAACGTCCTGACTTTC; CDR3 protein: CSVRYGGSGANVLTF
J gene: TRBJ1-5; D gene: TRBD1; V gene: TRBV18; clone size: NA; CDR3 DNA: TGTGCCAGCTCTCCGACATCTCAAGGGGGCCAGCCCCAGCATTTT; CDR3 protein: CASSPTSQGGQPQHF
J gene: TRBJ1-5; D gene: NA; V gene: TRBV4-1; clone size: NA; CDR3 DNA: TGCGCCAGCAGCCAAGCTCGGGGAAGCAATCAGCCCCAGCATTTT; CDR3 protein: CASSQARGSNQPQHF
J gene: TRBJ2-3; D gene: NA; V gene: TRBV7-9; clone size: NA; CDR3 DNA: TGTGCCAGCAGCTTACAGGGTACAGATACGCAGTATTTT; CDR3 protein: CASSLQGTDTQYF
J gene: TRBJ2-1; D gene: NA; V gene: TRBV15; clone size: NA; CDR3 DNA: TGTGCCACCAGCAGAGATCCTGCTAGCCGGAATGAGCAGTTCTTC; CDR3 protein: CATSRDPASRNEQFF
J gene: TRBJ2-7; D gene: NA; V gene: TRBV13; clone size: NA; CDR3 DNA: TGTGCCAGCAGCTTATTCGAACAGGTGAGCTCCTACGAGCAGTACTTC; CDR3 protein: CASSLFEQVSSYEQYF
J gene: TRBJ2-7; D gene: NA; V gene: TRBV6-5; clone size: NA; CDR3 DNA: TGTGCCAGCAGTTACTCGTATTCGATCGAGTACGAGCAGTACTTC; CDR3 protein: CASSYSYSIEYEQYF
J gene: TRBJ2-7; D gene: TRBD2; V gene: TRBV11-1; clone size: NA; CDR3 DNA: TGTGCCAGCAGCTTAATGACGCGGGAGCTTAACGAGCAGTACTTC; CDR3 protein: CASSLMTRELNEQYF
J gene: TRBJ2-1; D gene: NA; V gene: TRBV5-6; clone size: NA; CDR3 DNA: TGTGCCAGCAGCCAAAGCGGCCTTATGGAGTTCTTC; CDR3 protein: CASSQSGLMEFF
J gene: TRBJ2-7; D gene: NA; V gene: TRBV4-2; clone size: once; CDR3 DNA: TGTGCCAGCAGCCAGAAGATGGGACTCTCCTACGAGCAGTACTTC; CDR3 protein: CASSQKMGLSYEQYF
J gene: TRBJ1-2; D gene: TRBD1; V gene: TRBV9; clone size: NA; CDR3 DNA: TGTGCCAGCAGCGTAGTTCGGGACAGTGACTTTTATGGCTACACCTTC; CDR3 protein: CASSVVRDSDFYGYTF
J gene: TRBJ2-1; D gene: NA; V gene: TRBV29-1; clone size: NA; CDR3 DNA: TGCAGCGTTGAAGTTAGCCTCGGCAATGAGCAGTTCTTC; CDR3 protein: CSVEVSLGNEQFF
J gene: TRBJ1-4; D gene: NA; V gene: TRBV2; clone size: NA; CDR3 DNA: TGTGCCAGCAGTGACCGGGGGGATGAAAAACTGTTTTTT; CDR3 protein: CASSDRGDEKLFF
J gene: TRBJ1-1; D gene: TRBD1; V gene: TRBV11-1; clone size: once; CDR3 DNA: TGTGCCAGCAGCACAGACAGGGTTGAAGCTTTCTTT; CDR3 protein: CASSTDRVEAFF
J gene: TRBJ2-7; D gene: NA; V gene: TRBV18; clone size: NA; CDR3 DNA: TGTGCCAGCTCACCATTTGAGGGTCCAGGCGAGCAGTACTTC; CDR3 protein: CASSPFEGPGEQYF
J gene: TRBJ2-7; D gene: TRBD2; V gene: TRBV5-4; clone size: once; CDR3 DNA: TGTGCCAGCAGCTTGGGCCTAGCGGGCTCCTACGAGCAGTACTTC; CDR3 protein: CASSLGLAGSYEQYF
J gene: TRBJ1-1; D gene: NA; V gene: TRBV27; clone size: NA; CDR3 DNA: TGTGCCAGCAGCCCTGGACAGATGAACACTGAAGCTTTCTTT; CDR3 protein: CASSPGQMNTEAFF
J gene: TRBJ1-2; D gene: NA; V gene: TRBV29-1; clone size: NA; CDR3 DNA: TGCAGCGTTGAGTCAGGGTTTAACTATGGCTACACCTTC; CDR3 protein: CSVESGFNYGYTF
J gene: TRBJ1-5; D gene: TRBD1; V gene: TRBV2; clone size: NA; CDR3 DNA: TGTGCCAGCAGTACGACAGGGTATAGCAATCAGCCCCAGCATTTT; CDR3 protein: CASSTTGYSNQPQHF
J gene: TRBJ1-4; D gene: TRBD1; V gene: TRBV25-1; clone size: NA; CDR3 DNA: TGTGCCAGCAGTGTCCCGGGACAGGGAGCCGAAAAACTGTTTTTT; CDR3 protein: CASSVPGQGAEKLFF
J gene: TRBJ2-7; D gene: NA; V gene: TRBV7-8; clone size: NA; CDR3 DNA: TGTGCCAGCAGCACCCGGACAGATATCTACGAGCAGTACTTC; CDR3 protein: CASSTRTDIYEQYF
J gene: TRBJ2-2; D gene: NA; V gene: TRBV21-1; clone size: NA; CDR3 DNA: TGTGCCAGCAACCAAAGGACAGGGGCGGACACCGGGGAGCTGTTTTTT; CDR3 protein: CASNQRTGADTGELFF
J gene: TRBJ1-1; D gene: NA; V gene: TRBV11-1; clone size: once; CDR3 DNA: TGTGCCAGCAGCTTGGAAAGGGGGTCGACTGAAGCTTTCTTT; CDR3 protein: CASSLERGSTEAFF
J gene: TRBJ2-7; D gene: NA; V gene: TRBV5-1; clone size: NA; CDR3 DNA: TGCGCCAGCAGCGCTACGGGGGCCTACGAGCAGTACTTC; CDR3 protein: CASSATGAYEQYF
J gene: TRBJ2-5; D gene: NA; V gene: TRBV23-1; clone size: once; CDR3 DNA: TGCGCCAGCAAAGAGAGCCAGTACTTC; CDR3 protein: CASKESQYF
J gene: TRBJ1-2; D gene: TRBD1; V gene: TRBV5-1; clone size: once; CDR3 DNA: TGCGCCAGCAGCTTTACAGGGGATGGCTACACCTTC; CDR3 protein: CASSFTGDGYTF
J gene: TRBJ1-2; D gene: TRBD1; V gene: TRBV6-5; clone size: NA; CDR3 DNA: TGTGCCAGCAGCCCAGGGGGCTCTTTTGGCTACACCTTC; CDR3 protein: CASSPGGSFGYTF
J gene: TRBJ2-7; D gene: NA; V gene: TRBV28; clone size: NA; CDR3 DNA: TGTGCCAGCAGTTTACCTAGCATCCACGAGCAGTACTTC; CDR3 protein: CASSLPSIHEQYF
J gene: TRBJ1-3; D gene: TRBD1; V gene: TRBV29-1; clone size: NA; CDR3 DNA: TGCAGCGTTGAGGGGACAGGCAGGGCCGACACCATATATTTT; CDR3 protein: CSVEGTGRADTIYF
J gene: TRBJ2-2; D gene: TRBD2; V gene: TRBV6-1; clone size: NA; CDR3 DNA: TGTGCCAGCAGTGAAAGGCTAGCGGGAGGCCGCCGGACCGGGGAGCTGTTTTTT; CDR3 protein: CASSERLAGGRRTGELFF
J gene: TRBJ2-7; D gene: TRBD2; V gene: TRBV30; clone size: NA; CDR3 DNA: TGTGCCTGGAGTGTAGGGGAGGGCTACGAGCAGTACTTC; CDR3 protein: CAWSVGEGYEQYF
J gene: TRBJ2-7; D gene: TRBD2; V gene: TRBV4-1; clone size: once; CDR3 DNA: TGCGCCAGCAGCCAGCGACTAGCGGGAATCTACGAGCAGTACTTC; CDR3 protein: CASSQRLAGIYEQYF
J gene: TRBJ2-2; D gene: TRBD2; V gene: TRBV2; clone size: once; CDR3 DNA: TGTGCCAGCAGTGAATGGACTAGCGATAACACCGGGGAGCTGTTTTTT; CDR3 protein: CASSEWTSDNTGELFF
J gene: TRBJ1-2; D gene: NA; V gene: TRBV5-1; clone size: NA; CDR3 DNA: TGCGCCAGCAGCCCGGACTGGGAAGATGGCTACACCTTC; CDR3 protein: CASSPDWEDGYTF